This is a list of T cell receptor beta chains from one sample in a study of T cells after somatic rescue of genetic block. Generated by immunoSEQ multiplex PCR, the TCRdb table keeps only in-frame clones and is missing some. The sample has more than 70,000 clones, 85% to 90% seen once. The specimen sequenced was peripheral blood mononuclear cells (PBMCs). These receptor sequences come from a woman aged 18-29 years. Both conserved end residues are part of each CDR3. Each record gives: CDR3 DNA, CDR3 protein, J gene, clone size, V gene, D gene. The D gene is left open where the match is weak. Only part of the rows carry a size: once, few, many, or a class if the clone is expanded.

cdr3_nt: TGTGCCAGTAGTATAACTTTTAGGGGAGAAGCTTTCTTT
cdr3_aa: CASSITFRGEAFF
j_call: TRBJ1-1
clone_size: -
v_call: TRBV19
d_call: -

cdr3_nt: TGTGCCAGCAGCCAAGATCTAGCGGGAAATACGCAGTATTTT
cdr3_aa: CASSQDLAGNTQYF
j_call: TRBJ2-3
clone_size: -
v_call: TRBV4-2
d_call: TRBD2

cdr3_nt: TGTGCCAGCAGCGCCGGGACAGTCTACAATGAGCAGTTCTTC
cdr3_aa: CASSAGTVYNEQFF
j_call: TRBJ2-1
clone_size: -
v_call: TRBV5-6
d_call: TRBD1

cdr3_nt: TGTGCCAGCAGTGCCCCTGCCCCCCAGCCCCAGCATTTT
cdr3_aa: CASSAPAPQPQHF
j_call: TRBJ1-5
clone_size: once
v_call: TRBV28
d_call: -

cdr3_nt: TGCAGCGTTGTTCAGGGATCCTACGAGCAGTACTTC
cdr3_aa: CSVVQGSYEQYF
j_call: TRBJ2-7
clone_size: -
v_call: TRBV29-1
d_call: -

cdr3_nt: TGTGCCAGCAGCTTAGGGACTAGCGTGGCCGGGGAGCTGTTTTTT
cdr3_aa: CASSLGTSVAGELFF
j_call: TRBJ2-2
clone_size: once
v_call: TRBV7-9
d_call: TRBD2

cdr3_nt: TGTGCCAGCAGCGAGGGGACTAGCGGAAGCACAGATACGCAGTATTTT
cdr3_aa: CASSEGTSGSTDTQYF
j_call: TRBJ2-3
clone_size: -
v_call: TRBV7-2
d_call: TRBD2

cdr3_nt: TGTGCCAGCCGACTAGCGGGCTTCACCGGGGAGCTGTTTTTT
cdr3_aa: CASRLAGFTGELFF
j_call: TRBJ2-2
clone_size: -
v_call: TRBV6-1
d_call: TRBD2

cdr3_nt: TGCGCCAGCAGCTTTAGAGGAGACCCGAACGAGCAGTACTTC
cdr3_aa: CASSFRGDPNEQYF
j_call: TRBJ2-7
clone_size: -
v_call: TRBV5-1
d_call: -

cdr3_nt: TGTGCCAGCTCACCGGCAGAAAGAAACTATGGCTACACCTTC
cdr3_aa: CASSPAERNYGYTF
j_call: TRBJ1-2
clone_size: -
v_call: TRBV18
d_call: -

cdr3_nt: TGTGCCACCAGCAGAGGGGGGATCCAGGGGATGGCTACCTACAATGAGCAGTTCTTC
cdr3_aa: CATSRGGIQGMATYNEQFF
j_call: TRBJ2-1
clone_size: -
v_call: TRBV15
d_call: -

cdr3_nt: TGTGCCACCAGCAGAGGGGACAGGGGAACAGATACGCAGTATTTT
cdr3_aa: CATSRGDRGTDTQYF
j_call: TRBJ2-3
clone_size: -
v_call: TRBV15
d_call: TRBD1

cdr3_nt: TGTGCCAGCGTCGGGGGGAGAGGCTATACCTACGAGCAGTACTTC
cdr3_aa: CASVGGRGYTYEQYF
j_call: TRBJ2-7
clone_size: -
v_call: TRBV28
d_call: TRBD2

cdr3_nt: TGTGCCAGCAGACCTCGGGGGGACGGGGGGTCCTACAATGAGCAGTTCTTC
cdr3_aa: CASRPRGDGGSYNEQFF
j_call: TRBJ2-1
clone_size: -
v_call: TRBV11-3
d_call: TRBD2

cdr3_nt: TGCGCCAGCAGCCAAGATACCGGGACAGGTGGTGAGACCCAGTACTTC
cdr3_aa: CASSQDTGTGGETQYF
j_call: TRBJ2-5
clone_size: -
v_call: TRBV4-3
d_call: TRBD1

cdr3_nt: TGCGCCAGCAGTGTATCTCTGGGTCAGCCCCAGCATTTT
cdr3_aa: CASSVSLGQPQHF
j_call: TRBJ1-5
clone_size: -
v_call: TRBV10-2
d_call: -

cdr3_nt: TGCGCCAGCAGCCAAGAACTGACAGGGTCATATGCTTCCTACGAGCAGTACTTC
cdr3_aa: CASSQELTGSYASYEQYF
j_call: TRBJ2-7
clone_size: -
v_call: TRBV4-3
d_call: TRBD1

cdr3_nt: TGTGCCTGGAGGATGTCGGCGGGTTATTATGGCTACACCTTC
cdr3_aa: CAWRMSAGYYGYTF
j_call: TRBJ1-2
clone_size: -
v_call: TRBV30
d_call: -

cdr3_nt: TGTGCCAGCATCATGAGGGAATACCTAGAAGCTTTCTTT
cdr3_aa: CASIMREYLEAFF
j_call: TRBJ1-1
clone_size: -
v_call: TRBV6-1
d_call: -

cdr3_nt: TGCAGCGCCGAGACAGGGTTGGGTGGAAACACCATATATTTT
cdr3_aa: CSAETGLGGNTIYF
j_call: TRBJ1-3
clone_size: few
v_call: TRBV29-1
d_call: TRBD1